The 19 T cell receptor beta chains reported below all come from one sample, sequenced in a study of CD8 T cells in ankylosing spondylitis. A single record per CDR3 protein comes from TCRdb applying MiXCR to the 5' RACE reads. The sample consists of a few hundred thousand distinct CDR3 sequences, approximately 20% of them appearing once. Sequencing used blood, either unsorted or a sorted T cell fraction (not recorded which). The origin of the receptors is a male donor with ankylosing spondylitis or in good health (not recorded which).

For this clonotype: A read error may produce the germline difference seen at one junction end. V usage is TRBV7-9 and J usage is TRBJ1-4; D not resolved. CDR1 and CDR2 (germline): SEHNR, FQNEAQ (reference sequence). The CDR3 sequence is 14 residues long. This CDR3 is CASSLVVVNEELFF. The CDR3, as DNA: TGTGCCAGCAGCTTAGTGGTCGTTAATGAAGAACTTTTTTTT.

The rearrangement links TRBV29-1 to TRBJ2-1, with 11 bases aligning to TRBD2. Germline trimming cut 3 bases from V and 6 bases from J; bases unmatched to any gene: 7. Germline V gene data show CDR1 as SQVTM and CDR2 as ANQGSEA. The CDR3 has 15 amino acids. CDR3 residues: CSVEGLADGANEQFF. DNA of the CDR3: TGCAGCGTTGAGGGACTAGCGGACGGGGCCAATGAGCAGTTCTTC.

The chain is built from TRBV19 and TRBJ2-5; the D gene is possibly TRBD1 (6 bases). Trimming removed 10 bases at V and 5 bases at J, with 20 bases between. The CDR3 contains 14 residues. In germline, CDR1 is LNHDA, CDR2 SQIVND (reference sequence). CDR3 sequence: CATSLTGYGETQYF. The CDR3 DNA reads TGTGCCACCTCCCTAACAGGGTACGGGGAGACCCAGTACTTC.

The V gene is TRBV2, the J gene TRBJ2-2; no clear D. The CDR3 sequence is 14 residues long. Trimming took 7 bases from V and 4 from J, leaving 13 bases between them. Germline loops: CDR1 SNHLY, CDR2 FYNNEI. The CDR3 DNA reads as TGTGCCAGCATAAGGGCCAGCAGCACCGGGGAGCTGTTTTTT. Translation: CASIRASSTGELFF.

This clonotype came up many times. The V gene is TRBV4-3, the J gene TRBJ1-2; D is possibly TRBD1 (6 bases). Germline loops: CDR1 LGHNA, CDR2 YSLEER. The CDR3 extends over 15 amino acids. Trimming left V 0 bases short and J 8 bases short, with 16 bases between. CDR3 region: CASSQESWDIGGYTF. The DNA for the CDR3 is TGCGCCAGCAGCCAAGAATCGTGGGACATCGGGGGCTACACCTTC.

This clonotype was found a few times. The CDR3 region is CASSQEPTGLLGPNEKLFF. The DNA for the CDR3 is TGCGCCAGCAGCCAAGAACCGACAGGACTCCTAGGCCCTAATGAAAAACTGTTTTTT. The chain is built from TRBV4-1 and TRBJ1-4; tentative D call: TRBD1 (6 bases). Germline assignment: CDR1 MGHRA and CDR2 YSYEKL. The CDR3 is made up of 19 amino acids. Deletions cut 0 bases from V and 3 bases from J, with 20 bases between.

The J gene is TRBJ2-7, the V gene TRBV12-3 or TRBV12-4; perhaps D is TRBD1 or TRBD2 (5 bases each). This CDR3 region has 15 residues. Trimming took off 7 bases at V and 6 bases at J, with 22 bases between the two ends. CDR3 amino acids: CASTTSRDGHLEQYF. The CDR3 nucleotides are TGTGCCAGCACCACTTCCCGGGACGGGCACCTCGAGCAGTACTTC.

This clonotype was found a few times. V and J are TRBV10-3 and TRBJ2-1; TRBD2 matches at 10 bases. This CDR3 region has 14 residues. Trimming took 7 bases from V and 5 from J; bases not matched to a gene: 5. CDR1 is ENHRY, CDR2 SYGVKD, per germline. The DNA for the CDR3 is TGTGCCATCACTAGCGGGAGTAGCAACAATGAGCAGTTCTTC. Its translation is CAITSGSSNNEQFF.

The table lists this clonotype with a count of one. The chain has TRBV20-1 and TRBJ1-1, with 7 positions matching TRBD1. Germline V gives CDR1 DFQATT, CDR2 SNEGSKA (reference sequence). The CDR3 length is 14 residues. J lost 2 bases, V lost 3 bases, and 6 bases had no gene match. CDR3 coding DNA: TGCAGTGCTAGGGGGGACAGCATAAACACTGAAGCTTTCTTT. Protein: CSARGDSINTEAFF.

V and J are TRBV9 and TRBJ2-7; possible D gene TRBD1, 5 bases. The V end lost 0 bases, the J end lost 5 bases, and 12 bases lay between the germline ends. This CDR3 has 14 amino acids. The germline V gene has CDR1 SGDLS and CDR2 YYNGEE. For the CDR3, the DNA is TGTGCCAGCAGCGTAGAGCCACAGGCCCACGAGCAGTACTTC. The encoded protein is CASSVEPQAHEQYF.

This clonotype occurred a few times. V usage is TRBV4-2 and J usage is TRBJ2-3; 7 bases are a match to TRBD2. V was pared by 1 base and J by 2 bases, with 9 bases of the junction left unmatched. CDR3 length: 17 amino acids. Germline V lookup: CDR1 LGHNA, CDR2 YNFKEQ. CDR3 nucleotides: TGTGCCAGCAGCCAAGTCGGGGGTGCGGGAGACACAGATACGCAGTATTTT. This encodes CASSQVGGAGDTDTQYF.

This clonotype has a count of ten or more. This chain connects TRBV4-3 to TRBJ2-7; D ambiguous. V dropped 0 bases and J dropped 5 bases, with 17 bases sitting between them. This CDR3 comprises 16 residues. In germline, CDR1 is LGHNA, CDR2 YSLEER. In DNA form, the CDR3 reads TGCGCCAGCAGCCAAGATCGCGTCTCGGACCCCCACGAGCAGTACTTC. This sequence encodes CASSQDRVSDPHEQYF.

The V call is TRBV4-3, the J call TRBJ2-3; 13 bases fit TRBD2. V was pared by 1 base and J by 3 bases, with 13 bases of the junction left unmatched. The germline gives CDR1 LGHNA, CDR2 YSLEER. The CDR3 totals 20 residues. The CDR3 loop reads CASSQAGLAGSVSSTDTQYF. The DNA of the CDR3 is TGCGCCAGCAGCCAAGCGGGACTAGCGGGATCCGTAAGCAGTACAGATACGCAGTATTTT.

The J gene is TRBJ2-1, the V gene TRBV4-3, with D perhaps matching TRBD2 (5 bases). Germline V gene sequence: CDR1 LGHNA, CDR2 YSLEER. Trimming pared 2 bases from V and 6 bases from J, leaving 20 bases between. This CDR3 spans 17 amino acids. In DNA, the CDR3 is TGCGCCAGCAGCCAATCTCCTAGCAGGAGCTCCGGCAATGAGCAGTTCTTC. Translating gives CASSQSPSRSSGNEQFF.

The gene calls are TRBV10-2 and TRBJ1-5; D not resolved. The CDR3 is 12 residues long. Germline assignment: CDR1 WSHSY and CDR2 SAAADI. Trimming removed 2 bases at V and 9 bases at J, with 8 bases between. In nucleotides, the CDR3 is TGCGCCAGCAGTGAGCACGGTCCGCCCCAGCATTTT. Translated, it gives CASSEHGPPQHF.

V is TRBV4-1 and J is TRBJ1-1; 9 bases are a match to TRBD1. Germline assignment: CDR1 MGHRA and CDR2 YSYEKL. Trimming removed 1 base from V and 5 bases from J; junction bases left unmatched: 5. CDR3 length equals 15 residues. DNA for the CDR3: TGCGCCAGCAGCCAAGCTCCGGGACAGGGAACTGAAGCTTTCTTT. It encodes CASSQAPGQGTEAFF.

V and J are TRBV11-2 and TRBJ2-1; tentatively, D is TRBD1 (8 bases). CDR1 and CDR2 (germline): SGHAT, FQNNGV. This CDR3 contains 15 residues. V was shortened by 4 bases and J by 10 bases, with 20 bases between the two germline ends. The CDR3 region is CASSSTGGEGYEQFF. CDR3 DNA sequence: TGTGCCAGCAGCTCCACAGGGGGGGAGGGTTACGAGCAGTTCTTC.

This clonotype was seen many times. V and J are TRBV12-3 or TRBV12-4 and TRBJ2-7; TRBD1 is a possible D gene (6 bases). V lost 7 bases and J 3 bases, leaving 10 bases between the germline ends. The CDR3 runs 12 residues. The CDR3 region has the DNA TGTGCCAGCACGGACAGCTTCTACGAGCAGTACTTC. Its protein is CASTDSFYEQYF.

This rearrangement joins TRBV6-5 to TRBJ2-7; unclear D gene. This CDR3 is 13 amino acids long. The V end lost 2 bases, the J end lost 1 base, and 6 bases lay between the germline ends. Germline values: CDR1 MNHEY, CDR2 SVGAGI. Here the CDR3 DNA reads TGTGCCAGCAGTTACAAGGTTTCCTACGAGCAGTACTTC. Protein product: CASSYKVSYEQYF.